The 5 T cell receptor beta chains reported below all come from one sample, sequenced in a study of T cells after yellow fever vaccination. MiXCR was run by TCRdb on the 5' RACE reads, yielding one entry per CDR3 protein. The sample comprises fewer than 450,000 distinct CDR3 sequences, around 3.9% of which are singletons, and approximately 25% rests with the top ten. Sample: PBMCs, taken 5 days after the yellow fever booster vaccination. Every receptor here comes from a man aged 18 to 29 who received the YFV17D yellow fever vaccine.

The rearrangement joins TRBV5-6 to TRBJ2-2; D is undetermined. This CDR3 region has 12 residues. With 2 bases removed from V and 9 bases from J, the gap between germline ends came to 8 bases. Germline CDR1 is SGHDT and CDR2 is YYEEEE. CDR3 bases: TGTGCCAGCAGCTTACGGCAGTGGGAGCTGTTTTTT. This codes for CASSLRQWELFF.

This clonotype was recorded many times. The chain carries TRBV25-1 and TRBJ2-3; TRBD1 is a possible D gene (6 bases). This CDR3 is built from 19 residues. V was trimmed by 2 bases and J by 0 bases, leaving 21 bases between them. Germline V CDR1 and CDR2: MGHDK, SYGVNS. CDR3: CASSEEFTGTPVSTDTQYF. For the CDR3, the DNA is TGTGCCAGCAGTGAAGAATTTACCGGGACACCTGTTAGCACAGATACGCAGTATTTT.

This clonotype was counted many times. V is TRBV28 and J is TRBJ2-4; possibly TRBD2 for D (6 bases). Trimming cost V 3 bases and J 1 base, with 13 bases left between them. This CDR3 comprises 16 residues. Germline lookup yields CDR1 MDHEN and CDR2 SYDVKM. DNA of the CDR3: TGTGCCAGCAGTTTCGGGCCTCGGGAGGCCAAAAACATTCAGTACTTC. Protein product: CASSFGPREAKNIQYF.

The chain combines TRBV19 with TRBJ2-7, with D tentatively TRBD1 (5 bases). Germline CDR1 is LNHDA and CDR2 is SQIVND (reference sequence). The V end lost 4 bases, the J end lost 9 bases, and 19 bases lay between the germline ends. The CDR3 spans 14 residues. As DNA, the CDR3 is TGTGCCAGTAGTAACGACAGAAGAAATCCGGGGCAGTACTTC. Translated, it gives CASSNDRRNPGQYF.

This clonotype was counted only a few times. This rearrangement joins TRBV19 to TRBJ2-2, with D unresolved. Germline V gene sequence: CDR1 LNHDA, CDR2 SQIVND (reference sequence). The V and J ends lost 3 bases and 3 bases respectively, with 11 bases between them. This CDR3 is 15 amino acids long. The CDR3 reads CASSIPAWDTGELFF. DNA for the CDR3: TGTGCCAGTAGTATCCCGGCTTGGGACACCGGGGAGCTGTTTTTT.